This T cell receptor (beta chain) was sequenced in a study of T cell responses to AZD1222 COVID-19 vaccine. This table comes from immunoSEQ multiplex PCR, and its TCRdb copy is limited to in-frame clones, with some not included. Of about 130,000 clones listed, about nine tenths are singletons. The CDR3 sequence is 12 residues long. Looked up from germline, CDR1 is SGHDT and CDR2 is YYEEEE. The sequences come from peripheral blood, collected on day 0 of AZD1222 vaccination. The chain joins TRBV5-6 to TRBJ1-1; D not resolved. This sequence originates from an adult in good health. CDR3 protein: CATHTQNTEAFF. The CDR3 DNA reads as TGTGCTACGCATACGCAGAACACTGAAGCTTTCTTT.